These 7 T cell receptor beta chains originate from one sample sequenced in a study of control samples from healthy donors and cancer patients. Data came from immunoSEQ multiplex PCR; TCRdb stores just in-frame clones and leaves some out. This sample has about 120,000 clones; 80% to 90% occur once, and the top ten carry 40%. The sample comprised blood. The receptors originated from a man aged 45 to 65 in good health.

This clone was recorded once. The CDR3 nucleotides are TGTGCCAGCAGTCTTAGCGGGGGCCGCACAGATACGCAGTATTTT. The encoded protein is CASSLSGGRTDTQYF. The chain combines TRBV6-5 with TRBJ2-3, with 9 bases lining up with TRBD2. V lost 5 bases to trimming and J lost 1 base; unmatched junction nucleotides: 4. Germline CDR1 reads MNHEY; CDR2 reads SVGAGI. The CDR3 consists of 15 residues.

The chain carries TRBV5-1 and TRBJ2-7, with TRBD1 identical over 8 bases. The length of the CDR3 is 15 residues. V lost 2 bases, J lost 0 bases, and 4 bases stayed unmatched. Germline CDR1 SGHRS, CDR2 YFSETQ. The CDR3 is CASSLATGVSYEQYF. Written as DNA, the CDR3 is TGCGCCAGCAGCTTAGCGACAGGGGTCTCCTACGAGCAGTACTTC.

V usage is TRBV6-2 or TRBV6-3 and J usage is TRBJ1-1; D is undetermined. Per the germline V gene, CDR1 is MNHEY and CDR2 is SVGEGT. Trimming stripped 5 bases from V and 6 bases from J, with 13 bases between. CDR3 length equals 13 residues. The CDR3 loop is CASSAARSSEAFF. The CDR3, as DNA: TGTGCCAGCAGTGCCGCCAGGTCCTCTGAAGCTTTCTTT.

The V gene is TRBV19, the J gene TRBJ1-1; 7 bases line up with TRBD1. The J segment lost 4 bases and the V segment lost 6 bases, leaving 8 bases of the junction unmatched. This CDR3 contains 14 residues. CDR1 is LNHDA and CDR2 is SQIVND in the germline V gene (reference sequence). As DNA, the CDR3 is TGTGCCAGTAGAGAGACAGGGTTCGGCACTGAAGCTTTCTTT. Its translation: CASRETGFGTEAFF.

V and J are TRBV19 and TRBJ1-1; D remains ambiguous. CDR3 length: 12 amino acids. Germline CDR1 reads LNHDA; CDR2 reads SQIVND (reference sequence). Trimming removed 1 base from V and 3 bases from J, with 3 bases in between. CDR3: CASSIAHTEAFF. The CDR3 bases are TGTGCCAGTAGTATAGCTCACACTGAAGCTTTCTTT.

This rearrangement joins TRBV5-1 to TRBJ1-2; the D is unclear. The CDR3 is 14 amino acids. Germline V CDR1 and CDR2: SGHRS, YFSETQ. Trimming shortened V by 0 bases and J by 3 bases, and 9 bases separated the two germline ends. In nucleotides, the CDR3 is TGCGCCAGCAGCTTGGCTTCGGGCCACTATGGCTACACCTTC. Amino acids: CASSLASGHYGYTF.

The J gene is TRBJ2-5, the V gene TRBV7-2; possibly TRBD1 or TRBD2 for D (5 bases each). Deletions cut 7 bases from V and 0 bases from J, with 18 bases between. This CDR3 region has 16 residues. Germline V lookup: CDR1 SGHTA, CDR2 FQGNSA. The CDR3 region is CASIGVAGLYQETQYF. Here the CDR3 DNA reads TGTGCCAGCATCGGGGTGGCAGGGCTGTACCAAGAGACCCAGTACTTC.